This T cell receptor (beta chain) originates from a study of T cells after somatic rescue of genetic block. Using immunoSEQ multiplex PCR, the repertoire was profiled, and TCRdb retains in-frame clones only, with some absent. The sample lists approximately 110,000 clones; about nine tenths were seen once. CDR3 size: 15 residues. Trimming cost V 1 base and J 2 bases, with 13 bases left between them. Germline V gives CDR1 SGHDT, CDR2 YYEEEE. Sequencing input: peripheral blood mononuclear cells (PBMCs). The sequence was collected from a woman between 18 and 29 years old. The V call is TRBV5-6, the J call TRBJ2-7; D unclear. The CDR3 DNA reads TGTGCCAGCAGCTTGAGTGGGGTCTCTACCTACGAGCAGTACTTC. It translates to CASSLSGVSTYEQYF.